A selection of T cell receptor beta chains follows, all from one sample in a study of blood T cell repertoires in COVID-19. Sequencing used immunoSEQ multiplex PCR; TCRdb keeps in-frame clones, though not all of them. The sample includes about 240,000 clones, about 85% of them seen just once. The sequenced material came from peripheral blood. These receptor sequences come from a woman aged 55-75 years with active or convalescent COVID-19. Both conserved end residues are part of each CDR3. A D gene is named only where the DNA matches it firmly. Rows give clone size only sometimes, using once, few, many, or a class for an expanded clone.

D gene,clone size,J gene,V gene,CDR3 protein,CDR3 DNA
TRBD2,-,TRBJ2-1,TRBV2,CASSLSGSEINEQFF,TGTGCCAGCAGTCTTAGCGGGAGCGAGATAAATGAGCAGTTCTTC
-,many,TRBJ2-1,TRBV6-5,CASSFSGNEQFF,TGTGCCAGCAGTTTTTCAGGGAATGAGCAGTTCTTC
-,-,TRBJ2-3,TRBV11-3,CASSPRSADTQYF,TGTGCCAGCAGCCCTCGGTCTGCGGATACGCAGTATTTT
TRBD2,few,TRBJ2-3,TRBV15,CATSRVREGPEDTQYF,TGTGCCACCAGCAGAGTTCGGGAGGGCCCTGAAGATACGCAGTATTTT
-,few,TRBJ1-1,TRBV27,CASSLWRGTEAFF,TGTGCCAGCAGTTTATGGAGGGGCACTGAAGCTTTCTTT
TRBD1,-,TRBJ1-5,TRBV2,CASSQGVEPQHF,TGTGCCAGCAGTCAGGGGGTGGAGCCCCAGCATTTT
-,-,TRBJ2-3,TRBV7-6,CASSNPESPGVRTDTQYF,TGTGCCAGCAGCAACCCAGAATCTCCGGGAGTACGGACAGATACGCAGTATTTT
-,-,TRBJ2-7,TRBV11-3,CASSLIGAGGEQYF,TGTGCCAGCAGCTTGATTGGGGCCGGCGGCGAGCAGTACTTC
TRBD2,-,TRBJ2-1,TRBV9,CARSIIGLAGDAYNEQFF,TGTGCCAGGTCGATTATAGGGCTAGCGGGAGACGCCTACAATGAGCAGTTCTTC
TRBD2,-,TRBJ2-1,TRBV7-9,CASSLSAGGPYNEQFF,TGTGCCAGCAGCTTATCGGCGGGAGGGCCTTACAATGAGCAGTTCTTC
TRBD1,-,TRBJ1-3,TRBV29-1,CSASNRGGNTIYF,TGCAGCGCCTCGAACAGGGGGGGAAACACCATATATTTT
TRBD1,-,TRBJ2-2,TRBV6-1,CASSGTGTGGNGELFF,TGTGCCAGCAGTGGGACCGGGACAGGGGGAAACGGGGAGCTGTTTTTT
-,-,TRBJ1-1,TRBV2,CASSPVTWNTEAFF,TGTGCCAGCAGTCCGGTAACTTGGAACACTGAAGCTTTCTTT
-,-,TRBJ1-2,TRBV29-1,CSVDDSYYGYTF,TGCAGCGTGGACGACAGCTACTATGGCTACACCTTC
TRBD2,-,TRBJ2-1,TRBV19,CASTYSGSQYNEQFF,TGTGCCAGTACCTACAGCGGGAGTCAATACAATGAGCAGTTCTTC
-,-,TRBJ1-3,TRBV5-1,CASSRGGNAGNTIYF,TGCGCCAGCAGCCGCGGGGGGAACGCTGGAAACACCATATATTTT
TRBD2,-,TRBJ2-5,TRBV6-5,CASKWTSGVETQYF,TGTGCCAGCAAATGGACTAGCGGGGTAGAGACCCAGTACTTC
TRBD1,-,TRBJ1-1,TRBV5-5,CASSVGTGGAGTEAFF,TGTGCCAGCAGCGTCGGGACAGGGGGCGCGGGTACTGAAGCTTTCTTT
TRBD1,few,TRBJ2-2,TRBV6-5,CASSEDRGNTGELFF,TGTGCCAGCAGCGAGGACAGGGGCAACACCGGGGAGCTGTTTTTT
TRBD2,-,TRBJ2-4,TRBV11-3,CASSKEGLAGGLAKNIQYF,TGTGCCAGCAGCAAAGAGGGACTAGCGGGAGGGTTAGCCAAAAACATTCAGTACTTC
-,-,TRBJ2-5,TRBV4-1,CASSFSQSPQETQYF,TGCGCCAGCAGTTTCTCACAGAGCCCCCAAGAGACCCAGTACTTC
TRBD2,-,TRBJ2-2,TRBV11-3,CASRIVGTSGTGELFF,TGTGCCAGCAGGATAGTTGGGACTAGTGGCACCGGGGAGCTGTTTTTT
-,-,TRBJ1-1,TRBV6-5,CASSPRVTEAFF,TGTGCCAGCAGCCCCCGGGTGACTGAAGCTTTCTTT
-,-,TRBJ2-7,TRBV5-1,CASSLTAGHSYEQYF,TGCGCCAGCAGCTTAACAGCGGGACACTCCTACGAGCAGTACTTC
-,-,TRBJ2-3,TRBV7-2,CASSLEWAGDTQYF,TGTGCCAGCAGCTTAGAGTGGGCGGGAGATACGCAGTATTTT
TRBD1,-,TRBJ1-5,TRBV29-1,CSVRLPGTGDSNQPQHF,TGCAGCGTTCGCCTCCCCGGGACAGGGGATAGCAATCAGCCCCAGCATTTT
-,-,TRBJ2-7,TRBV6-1,CASSDLSGTYEQYF,TGTGCCAGCAGTGATCTCTCCGGTACCTACGAGCAGTACTTC
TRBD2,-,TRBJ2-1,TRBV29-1,CSAREGRGVEQFF,TGCAGCGCCCGGGAGGGCAGAGGGGTTGAGCAGTTCTTC
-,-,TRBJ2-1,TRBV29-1,CSVIADNYNEQFF,TGCAGCGTTATTGCAGACAACTACAATGAGCAGTTCTTC
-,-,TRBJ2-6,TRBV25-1,CASRSGANVLTF,TGTGCCAGCAGATCAGGGGCCAACGTCCTGACTTTC
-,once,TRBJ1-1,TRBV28,CASSLIGTNTEAFF,TGTGCCAGCAGTTTAATCGGGACTAACACTGAAGCTTTCTTT
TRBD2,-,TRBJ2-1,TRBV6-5,CASRGLAAYNEQFF,TGTGCCAGCAGAGGACTAGCGGCCTACAATGAGCAGTTCTTC
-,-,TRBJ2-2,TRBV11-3,CASSPNTGELFF,TGTGCCAGCAGCCCTAACACCGGGGAGCTGTTTTTT
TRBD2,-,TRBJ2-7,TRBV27,CASSLFGPREGFSYEQYF,TGTGCCAGCAGTTTATTCGGGCCGCGGGAGGGTTTCTCCTACGAGCAGTACTTC
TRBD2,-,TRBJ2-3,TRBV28,CASYSFGRGGGTDTQYF,TGTGCCAGCTATTCTTTCGGGAGGGGGGGCGGCACAGATACGCAGTATTTT
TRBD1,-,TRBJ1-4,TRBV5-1,CASSLGPGTGPNEKLFF,TGCGCCAGCAGCTTAGGCCCGGGGACAGGGCCTAATGAAAAACTGTTTTTT
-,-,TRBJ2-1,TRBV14,CASSQDLASNEQFF,TGTGCCAGCAGCCAAGATCTAGCGTCCAATGAGCAGTTCTTC
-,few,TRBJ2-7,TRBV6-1,CASSERGYFYEQYF,TGTGCCAGCAGTGAACGAGGGTACTTCTACGAGCAGTACTTC
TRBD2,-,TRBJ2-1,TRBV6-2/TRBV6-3,CASSYSGTSGIKQFF,TGTGCCAGCAGTTACTCTGGGACTAGCGGGATAAAGCAGTTCTTC
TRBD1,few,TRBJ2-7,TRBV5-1,CASRGTGGLDEQYF,TGCGCCAGCAGGGGGACAGGGGGCCTGGACGAGCAGTACTTC
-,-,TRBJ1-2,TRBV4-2,CASSQEPVQRKYGYTF,TGTGCCAGCAGCCAAGAACCCGTCCAGAGGAAATATGGCTACACCTTC
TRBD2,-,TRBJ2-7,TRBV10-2,CVTEASGSYEQYF,TGCGTCACGGAGGCTAGCGGGAGTTACGAGCAGTACTTC
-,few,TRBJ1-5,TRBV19,CASSMTSRGQPQHF,TGTGCCAGTAGTATGACCTCCAGGGGCCAGCCCCAGCATTTT
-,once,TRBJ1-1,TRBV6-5,CASSYSLQGTEAFF,TGTGCCAGCAGTTATTCACTCCAGGGCACTGAAGCTTTCTTT